Shown below are 22 T cell receptor beta chains from a single sample sequenced in a study of cytomegalovirus exposure and HLA in healthy donors (dated by TCRdb to 2016 to 2017). Preparation of the library involved the immunoSEQ multiplex PCR assay. For the multiplex PCR, a mixture combining 60 forward primers for TCR Vbeta segments and 13 reverse primers for TCR Jbeta segments was used. Held by TCRdb, this immuneACCESS table contains in-frame sequences only and omits some clones. Under half of the omission traces to an unresolved V gene where checked; the cause of the rest is unknown. For this sample the table gives about 200,000 clones, of which roughly 73% were detected only once. In total, the top ten clones hold approximately 1.8% of the sample. Material for sequencing was PBMCs. The receptor set was obtained from a woman aged 25 to 39 in good health and CMV-seronegative.

The J gene is TRBJ2-3, the V gene TRBV4-2; the match to TRBD2 covers 7 bases. J gave up 0 bases and V 2 bases, and 2 bases lay outside the gene matches. The CDR3 sequence is 15 residues long. The germline V gene encodes CDR1 LGHNA and CDR2 YNFKEQ. The CDR3 region is CASSQFSGSTDTQYF. In nucleotides, the CDR3 is TGTGCCAGCAGCCAATTTAGCGGGAGCACAGATACGCAGTATTTT.

V usage is TRBV11-2 and J usage is TRBJ1-4; maybe TRBD1 (5 bases). Germline V gene lookup returns CDR1 SGHAT and CDR2 FQNNGV. V dropped 1 base and J dropped 7 bases, with 10 bases sitting between them. There are 14 residues in the CDR3. The CDR3 sequence: CASSLGGGSEKLFF. CDR3 nucleotides: TGTGCCAGCAGCTTAGGGGGGGGTAGTGAAAAACTGTTTTTT.

The chain joins TRBV9 to TRBJ1-3; the D is unclear. Germline CDR1 reads SGDLS; CDR2 reads YYNGEE. The V gene lost 0 bases and the J gene lost 7 bases, with 11 bases spanning the gap. The CDR3 spans 14 residues. This CDR3 reads CASSVGQSGNTIYF. The CDR3 DNA sequence: TGTGCCAGCAGCGTAGGCCAATCCGGGAACACCATATATTTT. Drawing the rest from reference TRBV9 and TRBJ1-3, the complete variable domain is DSGVTQTPKHLITATGQRVTLRCSPRSGDLSVYWYQQSLDQGLQFLIQYYNGEERAKGNILERFSAQQFPDLHSELNLSSLELGDSALYFCASSVGQSGNTIYFGEGSWLTVV.

The rearrangement joins TRBV2 to TRBJ1-1, with TRBD1 identical over 7 bases. Germline V gives CDR1 SNHLY, CDR2 FYNNEI. There are 15 residues in the CDR3. The junction had 8 bases not matched to a gene; V was cut back by 5 bases and J by 2 bases. CDR3 sequence reads: CASSQGGRPNTEAFF. The DNA of the CDR3 is TGTGCCAGCAGTCAAGGGGGCAGGCCTAACACTGAAGCTTTCTTT.

The chain is built from TRBV5-1 and TRBJ1-4; possible D gene TRBD1, 5 bases. This CDR3 contains 17 residues. Trimming cost V 4 bases and J 7 bases, with 23 bases left between them. Germline V CDR1 and CDR2: SGHRS, YFSETQ. The CDR3 bases are TGCGCCAGCAGCGTAGGCGCCTCCGGGGGGTCCGGTGAAAAACTGTTTTTT. Translated, it gives CASSVGASGGSGEKLFF.

In its sample, this clone was seen once. The gene calls are TRBV6-6 and TRBJ2-3, with D unresolved. Germline V gene data show CDR1 as MNHNY and CDR2 as SVGAGI (reference sequence). This CDR3 spans 16 amino acids. V was cut by 3 bases and J by 4 bases, with 17 bases left in between. CDR3 sequence: CASSYSPGVVSDTQYF. CDR3 nucleotides: TGTGCCAGCAGTTATTCGCCTGGTGTAGTTTCAGATACGCAGTATTTT.

The chain carries TRBV10-3 and TRBJ2-7; unclear D gene. The CDR3 extends over 11 amino acids. The germline gives CDR1 ENHRY, CDR2 SYGVKD. Trimming shortened V by 3 bases and J by 2 bases, and 2 bases separated the two germline ends. The CDR3 nucleotides read TGTGCCATCAGTGACGCCTACGAGCAGTACTTC. This translates into CAISDAYEQYF.

The chain combines TRBV28 with TRBJ2-7; TRBD1 matches 8 bases. The CDR3 consists of 18 residues. CDR1 and CDR2 from the germline V gene are MDHEN and SYDVKM. V lost 6 bases and J lost 1; bases outside the gene matches: 17. The CDR3 sequence: CASSRGQGPNLLSYEQYF. The CDR3 coding sequence is TGTGCCAGCAGCCGCGGACAGGGCCCAAATCTTCTTTCCTACGAGCAGTACTTC.

This clone was seen a single time. The V call is TRBV5-1, the J call TRBJ2-5; a weak D match, TRBD1 (8 bases). CDR1 is SGHRS, CDR2 YFSETQ, per germline. The V gene lost 2 bases and the J gene lost 4 bases, with 18 bases spanning the gap. The CDR3 runs to 16 residues. CDR3 DNA: TGCGCCAGCAGCTTAGGGACTACAGGGGGTAGAGAGACCCAGTACTTC. Residues: CASSLGTTGGRETQYF.

V is TRBV5-5 and J is TRBJ2-5, with TRBD2 matching over 12 bases. CDR1 is SGHKS, CDR2 YYEKEE, per germline (reference sequence). The CDR3 covers 15 residues. J gave up 2 bases and V 4 bases, and 3 bases lay outside the gene matches. Written as DNA, the CDR3 is TGTGCCAGCAGCAAGACTAGCGGGGGACAAGAGACCCAGTACTTC. Encoded protein: CASSKTSGGQETQYF.

This chain links TRBV6-1 with TRBJ1-5; the match to TRBD1 covers 8 bases. V lost 6 bases to trimming and J lost 2 bases; unmatched junction nucleotides: 6. Germline V gives CDR1 MNHNS, CDR2 SASEGT. CDR3 length equals 15 residues. DNA for the CDR3: TGTGCCAGCAGGGGACAGGTTTCGGGCAATCAGCCCCAGCATTTT. Translating gives CASRGQVSGNQPQHF.

This clone was seen just once. The chain couples TRBV19 to TRBJ2-7; a weak D match, TRBD1 (6 bases). The length of the CDR3 is 14 residues. The germline CDR1 and CDR2 sequences are LNHDA and SQIVND (reference sequence). The V end lost 5 bases, the J end lost 0 bases, and 11 bases lay between the germline ends. The CDR3 bases are TGTGCCAGTAGTCCATGGACAGACTCCTACGAGCAGTACTTC. Encoded protein: CASSPWTDSYEQYF. Together with reference TRBV19 and TRBJ2-7, the CDR3 gives the full variable domain: DGGITQSPKYLFRKEGQNVTLSCEQNLNHDAMYWYRQDPGQGLRLIYYSQIVNDFQKGDIAEGYSVSREKKESFPLTVTSAQKNPTAFYLCASSPWTDSYEQYFGPGTRLTVT.

This clone was seen a single time. CDR3 residues: CASSLAGGRSYEQYF. DNA for the CDR3: TGTGCCAGCAGCCTAGCGGGGGGGCGATCCTACGAGCAGTACTTC. J is TRBJ2-7 and V is TRBV5-5; 12 nucleotides line up with TRBD2. V lost 4 bases, J lost 1 base, and 3 bases stayed unmatched. CDR3 length: 15 amino acids. Looked up from germline, CDR1 is SGHKS and CDR2 is YYEKEE (reference sequence). The variable domain in full, with the rest retrieved from reference TRBV5-5 and TRBJ2-7, is DAGVTQSPTHLIKTRGQQVTLRCSPISGHKSVSWYQQVLGQGPQFIFQYYEKEERGRGNFPDRFSARQFPNYSSELNVNALLLGDSALYLCASSLAGGRSYEQYFGPGTRLTVT.

The chain employs TRBV2 and TRBJ2-1, with 9 bases matching TRBD1. V was clipped by 4 bases and J by 7 bases; unmatched bases: 8. CDR1 and CDR2 (germline): SNHLY, FYNNEI. The CDR3 sequence is 15 residues long. CDR3 nucleotide sequence: TGTGCCAGCAGTGGAGACAGGGGGATTTGGAATGAGCAGTTCTTC. It specifies CASSGDRGIWNEQFF.

This clone was detected once. This chain uses TRBV6-5 with TRBJ2-7; 10 nucleotides align to TRBD1. The CDR3 consists of 14 residues. J was trimmed by 6 bases and V by 5 bases; bases with no gene match: 7. Germline CDR1 and CDR2: MNHEY and SVGAGI. The CDR3 spells CASSGWDRGLEQYF. CDR3 in DNA: TGTGCCAGCAGTGGCTGGGACAGGGGTCTCGAGCAGTACTTC.

This chain links TRBV6-1 with TRBJ1-2; D is perhaps TRBD1 (6 bases). CDR3 length: 13 amino acids. The germline CDR1 and CDR2 sequences are MNHNS and SASEGT. Between the trimmed V and J ends, which lost 8 bases and 6 bases, there was a span of 16 bases. The CDR3 nucleotides read TGTGCCAGCTCCGAGGCGGGGGCAAATGGCTACACCTTC. This sequence encodes CASSEAGANGYTF.

V is TRBV19 and J is TRBJ2-2; D uncertain. In germline, CDR1 is LNHDA, CDR2 SQIVND (reference sequence). The CDR3 is 14 amino acids. V lost 6 bases, J lost 3 bases, and 11 bases lay in between. The CDR3, as DNA: TGTGCCAGTAGCCCCGTCGAGGACACCGGGGAGCTGTTTTTT. As protein: CASSPVEDTGELFF. Complete variable domain (other parts from reference TRBV19 and TRBJ2-2): DGGITQSPKYLFRKEGQNVTLSCEQNLNHDAMYWYRQDPGQGLRLIYYSQIVNDFQKGDIAEGYSVSREKKESFPLTVTSAQKNPTAFYLCASSPVEDTGELFFGEGSRLTVL.

This clone turned up a few times. J is TRBJ2-6 and V is TRBV29-1; 11 bases are shared with TRBD1. Trimming removed 6 bases from V and 0 bases from J; junction bases left unmatched: 13. Germline V gene data show CDR1 as SQVTM and CDR2 as ANQGSEA. The CDR3 is 19 amino acids. CDR3 sequence reads: CSVRTGGAWGLSGANVLTF. In nucleotides, the CDR3 is TGCAGCGTGAGGACAGGGGGCGCCTGGGGCCTCTCTGGGGCCAACGTCCTGACTTTC.

This clone occurred once. The genes are TRBV7-8 and TRBJ1-2; 9 positions match TRBD1. The germline gives CDR1 SGHVS, CDR2 FQNEAQ. V trimming: 3 bases; J trimming: 8 bases; junction bases outside the gene matches: 4. This CDR3 is built from 13 residues. CDR3 coding DNA: TGTGCCAGCAGCTTGACAGGGGGTGGCGGCTACACCTTC. It yields the protein CASSLTGGGGYTF. The complete variable domain, with remaining parts taken from reference TRBV7-8 and TRBJ1-2, reads GAGVSQSPRYKVAKRGQDVALRCDPISGHVSLFWYQQALGQGPEFLTYFQNEAQLDKSGLPSDRFFAERPEGSVSTLKIQRTQQEDSAVYLCASSLTGGGGYTFGSGTRLTVV.

V and J are TRBV6-4 and TRBJ2-2; 10 bases agree with TRBD2. V gave up 2 bases and J gave up 3 bases; unmatched junction bases: 3. Germline CDR1 reads MRHNA; CDR2 reads SNTAGT. The CDR3 has 16 amino acids. The CDR3 nucleotides are TGTGCCAGCAGTGACACCCTAGCGGGAGACACCGGGGAGCTGTTTTTT. Residues: CASSDTLAGDTGELFF.

The rearrangement uses TRBV7-9 and TRBJ2-7; TRBD1 matches 9 bases. With V trimmed by 2 bases and J by 2 bases, 10 bases remained unmatched. The germline CDR1 and CDR2 sequences are SEHNR and FQNEAQ (reference sequence). This CDR3 spans 17 amino acids. The CDR3 DNA follows: TGTGCCAGCAGCTTATCCTCCGGGACAGGGATCCCCTACGAGCAGTACTTC. This codes for CASSLSSGTGIPYEQYF.

A note on this clone: At one end the junction does not follow the germline gene, possibly because of a read error. The gene calls are TRBV27 and TRBJ2-3, with 8 bases matching TRBD2. The CDR3 totals 14 residues. CDR1 is MNHEY and CDR2 is SMNVEV in the germline V gene (reference sequence). The chain's CDR3 is CASSLSGGRDTQYF. The CDR3 DNA is TGTGCCAGCAGCTTATCGGGGGGGCGGGATACGCAGTATTTT.